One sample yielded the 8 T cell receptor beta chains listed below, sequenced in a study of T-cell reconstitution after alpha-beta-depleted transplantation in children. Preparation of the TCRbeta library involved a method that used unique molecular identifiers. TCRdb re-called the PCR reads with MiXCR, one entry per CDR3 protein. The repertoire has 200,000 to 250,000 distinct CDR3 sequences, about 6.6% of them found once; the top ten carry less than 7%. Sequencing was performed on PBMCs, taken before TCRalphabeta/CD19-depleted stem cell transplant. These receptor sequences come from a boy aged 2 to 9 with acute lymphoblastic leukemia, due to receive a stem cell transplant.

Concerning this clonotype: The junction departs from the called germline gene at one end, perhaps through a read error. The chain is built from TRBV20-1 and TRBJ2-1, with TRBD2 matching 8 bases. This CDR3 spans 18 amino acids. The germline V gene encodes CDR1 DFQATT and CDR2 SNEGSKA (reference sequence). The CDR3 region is CCARDEAGGSSSYNEQFF. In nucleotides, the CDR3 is TGCTGTGCTAGAGATGAGGCGGGGGGCTCCAGCTCCTACAATGAGCAGTTCTTC.

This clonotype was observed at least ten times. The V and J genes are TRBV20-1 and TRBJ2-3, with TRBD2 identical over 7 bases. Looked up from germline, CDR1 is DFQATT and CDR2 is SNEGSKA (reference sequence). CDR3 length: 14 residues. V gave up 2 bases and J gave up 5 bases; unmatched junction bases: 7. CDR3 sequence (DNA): TGCAGTGCTAGAATTTGGGACTACCTAGATACGCAGTATTTT. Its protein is CSARIWDYLDTQYF.

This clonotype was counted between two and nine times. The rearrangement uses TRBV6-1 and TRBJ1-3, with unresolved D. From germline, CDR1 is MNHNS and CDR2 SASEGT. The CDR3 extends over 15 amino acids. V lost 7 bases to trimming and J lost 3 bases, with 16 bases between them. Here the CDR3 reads CASTTSASGGNTIYF. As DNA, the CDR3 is TGTGCCAGCACGACCTCGGCTTCGGGTGGAAACACCATATATTTT.

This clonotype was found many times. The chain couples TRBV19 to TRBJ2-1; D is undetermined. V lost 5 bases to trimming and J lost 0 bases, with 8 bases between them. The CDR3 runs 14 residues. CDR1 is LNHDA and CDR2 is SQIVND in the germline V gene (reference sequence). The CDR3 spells CASSYPSSYNEQFF. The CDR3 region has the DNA TGTGCCAGTAGTTACCCGAGCTCCTACAATGAGCAGTTCTTC.

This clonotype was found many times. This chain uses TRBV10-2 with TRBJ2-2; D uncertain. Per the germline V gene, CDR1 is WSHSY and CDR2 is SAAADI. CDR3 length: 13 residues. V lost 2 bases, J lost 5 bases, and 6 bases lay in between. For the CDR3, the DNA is TGCGCCAGCAGTGAGAGGGTAACCGGGGAGCTGTTTTTT. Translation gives CASSERVTGELFF.

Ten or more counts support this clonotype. The CDR3 region is CSVRGNSGNEQFF. For the CDR3, the DNA is TGCAGCGTCCGTGGAAATAGCGGGAATGAGCAGTTCTTC. The V and J genes are TRBV29-1 and TRBJ2-1; 7 positions match TRBD2. This CDR3 region has 13 residues. Germline V lookup: CDR1 SQVTM, CDR2 ANQGSEA. V was clipped by 6 bases and J by 7 bases; unmatched bases: 9.

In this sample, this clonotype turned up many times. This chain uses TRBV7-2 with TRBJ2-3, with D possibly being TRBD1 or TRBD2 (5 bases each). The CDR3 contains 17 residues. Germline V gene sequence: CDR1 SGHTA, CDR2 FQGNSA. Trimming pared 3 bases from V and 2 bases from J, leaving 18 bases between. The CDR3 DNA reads TGTGCCAGCAGCTTGAAGGAACTAGGGGTAAACACAGATACGCAGTATTTT. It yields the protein CASSLKELGVNTDTQYF.

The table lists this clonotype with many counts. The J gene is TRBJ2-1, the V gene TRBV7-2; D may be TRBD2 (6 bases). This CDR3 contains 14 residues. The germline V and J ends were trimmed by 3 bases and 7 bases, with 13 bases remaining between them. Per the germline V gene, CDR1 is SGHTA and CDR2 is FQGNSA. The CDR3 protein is CASSLVAGWNEQFF. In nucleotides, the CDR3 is TGTGCCAGCAGCTTGGTGGCGGGGTGGAATGAGCAGTTCTTC. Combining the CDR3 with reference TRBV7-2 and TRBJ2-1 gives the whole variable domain GAGVSQSPSNKVTEKGKDVELRCDPISGHTALYWYRQSLGQGLEFLIYFQGNSAPDKSGLPSDRFSAERTGGSVSTLTIQRTQQEDSAVYLCASSLVAGWNEQFFGPGTRLTVL.